The source of this T cell receptor beta chain is a study of blood T cell repertoires in COVID-19. Assay: immunoSEQ multiplex PCR; the TCRdb copy retains only in-frame clones and omits some. Of some 190,000 clones in the sample, approximately 84% were seen once. The CDR3 contains 15 residues. The V and J ends lost 7 bases and 0 bases, in that order; junction bases with no gene match: 4. Germline assignment: CDR1 LNHDA and CDR2 SQIVND (reference sequence). Everyone who took part was roughly 18 to 89 years old, and they came from 24 US areas. This clone has just one count. The sequenced sample was PBMCs or T cells enriched from blood (not recorded which). The receptor comes from a woman in her 30s who had recovered from COVID-19. The chain couples TRBV19 to TRBJ1-5; 9 positions match TRBD1. For the CDR3, the DNA is TGTGCCAGTAAAAGGACAGGGGATAGCAATCAGCCCCAGCATTTT. The encoded protein is CASKRTGDSNQPQHF.